One and the same sample provided the 27 T cell receptor beta chains below, sequenced in a study of spatial heterogeneity in lung cancer. Time point described: sample taken at primary tumor resection. The input material, whole RNA from tumor, nontumor lung or frozen PBMC, was sequenced unsorted. TCRdb fed the 5' RACE reads into MiXCR, producing one record per CDR3 protein. Of fewer than 40,000 distinct CDR3 sequences listed, roughly 7.4% are singletons. This specimen was PBMCs, taken at surgery. The source is a male donor with early-stage non-small cell lung cancer.

The chain links TRBV18 to TRBJ1-1; maybe TRBD1 (5 bases). Germline CDR1 KGHSH, CDR2 LQKENI. This CDR3 contains 14 residues. V lost 6 bases, J lost 5 bases, and 16 bases lay in between. The CDR3 nucleotides read TGTGCCAGCTCGTACACAGGAGGGCAGACTGAAGCTTTCTTT. Translated, it gives CASSYTGGQTEAFF.

This clonotype was seen many times. This chain uses TRBV6-5 with TRBJ1-4, with D perhaps TRBD1 (5 bases). The CDR3 length is 14 residues. V shed 5 bases and J shed 4 bases, with 11 bases lying between them. Germline V lookup: CDR1 MNHEY, CDR2 SVGAGI. The CDR3 loop reads CASSLTGGNEKLFF. The CDR3 DNA is TGTGCCAGCAGTCTGACGGGGGGTAATGAAAAACTGTTTTTT.

The chain has TRBV12-3 or TRBV12-4 and TRBJ1-1; TRBD1 might be the D (6 bases). Trimming cost V 5 bases and J 1 base, with 11 bases left between them. CDR3 size: 14 residues. CDR3 DNA sequence: TGTGCCAGCAGTATGGGACAACAGAACACTGAAGCTTTCTTT. The encoded protein is CASSMGQQNTEAFF.

This clonotype was recorded at least ten times. The CDR3 nucleotides read TGTGCCAGCAGAGGCTTTATCACCGGGGAGCTGTTTTTT. Its protein is CASRGFITGELFF. V and J are TRBV27 and TRBJ2-2; D not resolved. In germline, CDR1 is MNHEY, CDR2 SMNVEV (reference sequence). V gave up 6 bases and J gave up 4 bases, with 9 bases separating them. This CDR3 spans 13 amino acids.

This chain links TRBV7-2 with TRBJ2-3; D remains ambiguous. Trimming shortened V by 1 base and J by 0 bases, and 5 bases separated the two germline ends. Germline CDR1 is SGHTA and CDR2 is FQGNSA. This CDR3 has 14 amino acids. The CDR3 loop reads CASSLGPSTDTQYF. The DNA of the CDR3 is TGTGCCAGCAGCTTAGGCCCCAGCACAGATACGCAGTATTTT. Combining the CDR3 with reference TRBV7-2 and TRBJ2-3 gives the whole variable domain GAGVSQSPSNKVTEKGKDVELRCDPISGHTALYWYRQSLGQGLEFLIYFQGNSAPDKSGLPSDRFSAERTGGSVSTLTIQRTQQEDSAVYLCASSLGPSTDTQYFGPGTRLTVL.

The table lists this clonotype with a few counts. In DNA, the CDR3 is TGTGCCAGCAAAATAGCGGGGGCGGACGAGCAGTACTTC. Protein: CASKIAGADEQYF. The chain uses TRBV6-5 and TRBJ2-7; 9 bases map to TRBD2. CDR3 size: 13 residues. Germline-derived CDR1 and CDR2 are MNHEY and SVGAGI. Trimming cost V 7 bases and J 5 bases; bases outside gene matches: 6.

In nucleotides, the CDR3 is TGCAGCGTTTACCGGGGCCTCCAAGAGACCCAGTACTTC. As protein: CSVYRGLQETQYF. The chain combines TRBV29-1 with TRBJ2-5; tentatively, D is TRBD1 or TRBD2 (5 bases each). V lost 5 bases and J lost 1, with 11 bases in between. CDR1 is SQVTM, CDR2 ANQGSEA, per germline. The CDR3 runs 13 residues.

The genes are TRBV6-5 and TRBJ2-2; 10 nucleotides line up with TRBD2. The CDR3 is made up of 17 amino acids. Germline V lookup: CDR1 MNHEY, CDR2 SVGAGI. After removal of 7 bases from V and 1 base from J, the junction contained 9 bases not matched to a gene. The chain's CDR3 is CASNGLAVSLNTGELFF. The CDR3 DNA reads as TGTGCCAGCAACGGACTAGCGGTTAGCCTGAACACCGGGGAGCTGTTTTTT.

The chain uses TRBV20-1 and TRBJ1-2; 8 nucleotides align to TRBD1. Germline loops: CDR1 DFQATT, CDR2 SNEGSKA (reference sequence). This CDR3 region has 15 residues. Trimming at V came to 5 bases and at J to 8 bases, leaving 16 bases not matched to a gene. The CDR3 here is CSAPGQGRAIRGYTF. The CDR3 DNA sequence: TGCAGTGCTCCCGGACAGGGACGGGCGATAAGGGGCTACACCTTC.

This clonotype was counted many times. The chain is built from TRBV2 and TRBJ2-2; D is unresolved. V was pared by 5 bases and J by 0 bases, with 13 bases between. This CDR3 has 16 amino acids. CDR1 is SNHLY and CDR2 is FYNNEI in the germline V gene. CDR3 protein: CASSLSRSANTGELFF. In DNA form, the CDR3 reads TGTGCCAGCAGTCTGAGTAGGTCCGCGAACACCGGGGAGCTGTTTTTT.

The sample holds a few counts of this clonotype. A read error may produce the germline difference seen at one junction end. V usage is TRBV7-7 and J usage is TRBJ2-2; 7 positions agree with TRBD2. CDR1 SSHAT and CDR2 FNYEAQ come from the germline V gene (reference sequence). The CDR3 has 15 amino acids. The CDR3 is CASSSGLANTGELFF. DNA for the CDR3: TGTGCTAGCAGTTCAGGACTAGCGAACACCGGGGAGCTGTTTTTT.

Only one count was recorded for this clonotype. Just one base apart from a much larger clone, this may be a read error. The V gene is TRBV27, the J gene TRBJ1-4; D ambiguous. Germline CDR1 MNHEY, CDR2 SMNVEV (reference sequence). CDR3 length: 11 residues. For the CDR3, the DNA is TGTGCCAGCAGTTCCAATGAAAAACCGTTTTTT. As protein: CASSSNEKPFF. The full variable domain, in which reference TRBV27 and TRBJ1-4 provide the parts outside the CDR3, is EAQVTQNPRYLITVTGKKLTVTCSQNMNHEYMSWYRQDPGLGLRQIYYSMNVEVTDKGDVPEGYKVSRKEKRNFPLILESPSPNQTSLYFCASSSNEKPFFGSGTQLSVL.

This clonotype was counted ten times or more. The chain couples TRBV2 to TRBJ1-2; a possible D gene is TRBD1 (5 bases). The germline V and J ends were trimmed by 4 bases and 4 bases, with 13 bases remaining between them. The CDR3 covers 14 residues. Germline CDR1 and CDR2: SNHLY and FYNNEI. The CDR3 sequence: CASSVSSGAYGYTF. Here the CDR3 DNA reads TGTGCCAGCAGTGTGTCAAGTGGGGCCTATGGCTACACCTTC.

This clonotype was recorded a few times. This chain connects TRBV4-3 to TRBJ2-6; 8 bases are shared with TRBD1. The CDR3 runs 18 residues. J was trimmed by 4 bases and V by 4 bases; bases with no gene match: 12. Germline lookup yields CDR1 LGHNA and CDR2 YSLEER. CDR3 sequence reads: CASSPGTGRNGGANVLTF. The CDR3 region has the DNA TGCGCCAGCAGCCCCGGGACAGGTCGTAACGGGGGGGCCAACGTCCTGACTTTC.

This clonotype came up a few times. The junction and the germline gene differ at one end; a read error may be behind it. The V and J genes are TRBV6-6 and TRBJ2-5; D may be TRBD1 (5 bases). Germline V lookup: CDR1 MNHNY, CDR2 SVGAGI (reference sequence). The CDR3 has 11 amino acids. This chain's CDR3 is CAVGVGETQYF. For the CDR3, the DNA is TGCGCTGTAGGGGTCGGAGAGACCCAGTACTTC.

The table lists this clonotype with many counts. The V and J genes are TRBV20-1 and TRBJ1-5, with 7 bases lining up with TRBD1. Trimming cost V 3 bases and J 3 bases; bases outside gene matches: 5. In germline, CDR1 is DFQATT, CDR2 SNEGSKA (reference sequence). This CDR3 has 14 residues. The CDR3 is CSARRRGPNQPQHF. Written as DNA, the CDR3 is TGCAGTGCTAGGAGGAGGGGGCCCAATCAGCCCCAGCATTTT.

This clonotype was counted at least ten times. The chain employs TRBV29-1 and TRBJ1-2; D may be TRBD1 (5 bases). Germline loops: CDR1 SQVTM, CDR2 ANQGSEA. V was trimmed by 2 bases and J by 7 bases, leaving 14 bases between them. The CDR3 is made up of 13 amino acids. Written as DNA, the CDR3 is TGCAGCGTTGAATGGGGTGGGGCGCTTGGCTACACCTTC. It is translated as CSVEWGGALGYTF. Together with reference TRBV29-1 and TRBJ1-2, the CDR3 gives the full variable domain: SAVISQKPSRDICQRGTSLTIQCQVDSQVTMMFWYRQQPGQSLTLIATANQGSEATYESGFVIDKFPISRPNLTFSTLTVSNMSPEDSSIYLCSVEWGGALGYTFGSGTRLTVV.

The chain carries TRBV19 and TRBJ1-2; 11 bases align to TRBD1. Trimming removed 5 bases from V and 2 bases from J; junction bases left unmatched: 10. The germline CDR1 and CDR2 sequences are LNHDA and SQIVND (reference sequence). This CDR3 has 17 residues. In DNA form, the CDR3 reads TGTGCCAGTAGTCCTCGGACAGGGGGCGCCGGAAACTATGGCTACACCTTC. Protein product: CASSPRTGGAGNYGYTF.

This rearrangement joins TRBV15 to TRBJ2-3, with 9 bases identical to TRBD1. V lost 3 bases, J lost 6 bases, and 7 bases stayed unmatched. This CDR3 is 15 amino acids long. The germline gives CDR1 LNHNV, CDR2 YYDKDF (reference sequence). CDR3 in amino acids: CATSSGTGILDTQYF. In nucleotides, the CDR3 is TGTGCCACCAGCAGCGGGACAGGGATTTTGGATACGCAGTATTTT.

This clonotype was counted at least ten times. The gene calls are TRBV12-3 or TRBV12-4 and TRBJ1-5, with TRBD1 identical over 7 bases. This CDR3 spans 14 amino acids. Losses at the gene ends were 6 bases for V and 4 bases for J; bases not matched to a gene: 6. CDR3 loop: CASSRQGENQPQHF. In nucleotides, the CDR3 is TGTGCCAGCAGCAGACAGGGCGAAAATCAGCCCCAGCATTTT.

This clonotype was detected only a few times. The V and J genes are TRBV14 and TRBJ2-2, with D possibly being TRBD1 or TRBD2 (5 bases each). The CDR3 consists of 15 residues. V dropped 1 base and J dropped 2 bases, with 8 bases sitting between them. From germline, CDR1 is SGHDN and CDR2 FVKESK. CDR3 nucleotides: TGTGCCAGCAGCCAAGCTGGGGACAACACCGGGGAGCTGTTTTTT. Translated, it gives CASSQAGDNTGELFF.

In this sample, this clonotype turned up a few times. V and J are TRBV30 and TRBJ1-1; D not resolved. Trimming shortened V by 0 bases and J by 1 base, and 6 bases separated the two germline ends. This CDR3 has 13 residues. Germline loops: CDR1 GTSNPN, CDR2 SVGIG (reference sequence). DNA for the CDR3: TGTGCCTGGAGTGTACACACGAACACTGAAGCTTTCTTT. The encoded protein is CAWSVHTNTEAFF.

This clonotype was counted between two and nine times. This chain connects TRBV6-2 or TRBV6-3 to TRBJ1-5, with 7 bases lining up with TRBD1. Trimming removed 7 bases from V and 4 bases from J; junction bases left unmatched: 4. The CDR3 is 13 residues long. Germline V gene sequence: CDR1 MNHEY, CDR2 SVGEGT. In DNA, the CDR3 is TGTGCCAGCACTGGACAGGTTAATCAGCCCCAGCATTTT. This codes for CASTGQVNQPQHF.

There are many counts of this clonotype. The V call is TRBV5-6, the J call TRBJ2-1, with 11 positions matching TRBD2. The CDR3 totals 20 residues. Trimming cost V 3 bases and J 4 bases; bases outside gene matches: 18. Germline assignment: CDR1 SGHDT and CDR2 YYEEEE. CDR3 nucleotides: TGTGCCAGCAGCTCGTTGGGACTAGCGGACCCCTACTCACCTTACAATGAGCAGTTCTTC. Translated, it gives CASSSLGLADPYSPYNEQFF.

This clonotype was recorded many times. The chain couples TRBV29-1 to TRBJ2-3, with 9 nucleotides matching TRBD1. This CDR3 contains 14 residues. The V gene's germline CDR1 is SQVTM and CDR2 ANQGSEA. The V and J ends lost 6 bases and 2 bases, in that order; junction bases with no gene match: 6. DNA of the CDR3: TGCAGCGTGCGGGACAGGGCCCTCACAGATACGCAGTATTTT. Protein: CSVRDRALTDTQYF.

This clonotype came up a few times. V is TRBV9 and J is TRBJ1-2, with D maybe TRBD1 (5 bases). Germline V lookup: CDR1 SGDLS, CDR2 YYNGEE. This CDR3 has 15 residues. V was shortened by 0 bases and J by 7 bases, with 16 bases between the two germline ends. The CDR3 region is CASSVGSSPGGGYTF. In DNA, the CDR3 is TGTGCCAGCAGCGTAGGGAGTTCCCCTGGGGGTGGCTACACCTTC.

There are many counts of this clonotype. V and J are TRBV11-2 and TRBJ2-1, with D possibly TRBD2 on 6 matching bases. The CDR3 contains 14 residues. CDR1 and CDR2 from the germline V gene are SGHAT and FQNNGV. V was cut by 5 bases and J by 1 base, with 9 bases left in between. The CDR3 DNA is TGTGCCAGCAGCCCGGGACTTTCCTACAATGAGCAGTTCTTC. Translating it yields CASSPGLSYNEQFF. Full variable domain (rest looked up from reference TRBV11-2 and TRBJ2-1): EAGVAQSPRYKIIEKRQSVAFWCNPISGHATLYWYQQILGQGPKLLIQFQNNGVVDDSQLPKDRFSAERLKGVDSTLKIQPAKLEDSAVYLCASSPGLSYNEQFFGPGTRLTVL.